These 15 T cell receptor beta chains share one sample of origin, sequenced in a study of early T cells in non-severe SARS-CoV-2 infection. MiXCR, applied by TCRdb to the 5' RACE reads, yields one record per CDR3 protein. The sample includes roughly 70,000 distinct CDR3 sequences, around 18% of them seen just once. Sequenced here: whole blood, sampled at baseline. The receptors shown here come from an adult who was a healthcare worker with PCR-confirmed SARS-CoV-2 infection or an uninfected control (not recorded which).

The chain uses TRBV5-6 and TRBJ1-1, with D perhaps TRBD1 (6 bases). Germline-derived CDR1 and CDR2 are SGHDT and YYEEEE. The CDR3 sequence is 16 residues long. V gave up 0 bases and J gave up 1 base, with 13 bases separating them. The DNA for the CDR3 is TGTGCCAGCAGCTTGGAAGGGGGGCGGCAGAACACTGAAGCTTTCTTT. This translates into CASSLEGGRQNTEAFF.

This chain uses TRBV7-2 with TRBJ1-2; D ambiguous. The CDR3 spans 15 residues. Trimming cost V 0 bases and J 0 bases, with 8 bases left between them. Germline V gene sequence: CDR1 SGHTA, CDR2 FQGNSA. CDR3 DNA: TGTGCCAGCAGCTTAGCTGGGAAAACTAACTATGGCTACACCTTC. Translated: CASSLAGKTNYGYTF.

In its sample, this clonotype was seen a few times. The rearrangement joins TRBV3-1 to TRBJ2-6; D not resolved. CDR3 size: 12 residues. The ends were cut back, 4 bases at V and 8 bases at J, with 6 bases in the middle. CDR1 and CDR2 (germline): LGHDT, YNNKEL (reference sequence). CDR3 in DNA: TGTGCCAGCAGCCTCCAATCCAACGTCCTGACTTTC. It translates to CASSLQSNVLTF.

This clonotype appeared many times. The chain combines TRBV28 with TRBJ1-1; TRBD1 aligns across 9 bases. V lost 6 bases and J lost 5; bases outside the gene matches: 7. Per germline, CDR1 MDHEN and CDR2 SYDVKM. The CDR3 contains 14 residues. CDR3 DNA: TGTGCCAGCAGACACCCGGGACAGGGAACTGAAGCTTTCTTT. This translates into CASRHPGQGTEAFF.

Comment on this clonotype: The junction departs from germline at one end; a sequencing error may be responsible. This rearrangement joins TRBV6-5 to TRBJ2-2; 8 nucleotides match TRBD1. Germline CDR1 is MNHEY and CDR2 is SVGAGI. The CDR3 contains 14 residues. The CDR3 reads CASTYRGDTGELFF. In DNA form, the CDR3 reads TGTGCCAGCACTTACAGGGGGGACACCGGGGAGCTGTTTTTT.

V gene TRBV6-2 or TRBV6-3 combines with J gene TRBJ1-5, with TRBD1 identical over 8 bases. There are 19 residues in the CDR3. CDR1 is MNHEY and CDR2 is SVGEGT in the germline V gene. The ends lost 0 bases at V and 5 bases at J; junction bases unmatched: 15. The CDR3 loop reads CASSYSNLLTGQAYQPQHF. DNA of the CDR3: TGTGCCAGCAGTTACTCGAACCTCCTGACGGGACAGGCGTATCAGCCCCAGCATTTT.

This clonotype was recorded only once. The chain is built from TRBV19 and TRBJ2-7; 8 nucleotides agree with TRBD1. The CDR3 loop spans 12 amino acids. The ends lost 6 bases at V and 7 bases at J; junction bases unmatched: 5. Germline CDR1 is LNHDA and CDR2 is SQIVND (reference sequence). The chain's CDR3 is CASSNTGGEQYF. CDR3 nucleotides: TGTGCCAGTAGCAACACAGGGGGTGAGCAGTACTTC. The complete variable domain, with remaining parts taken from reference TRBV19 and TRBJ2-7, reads DGGITQSPKYLFRKEGQNVTLSCEQNLNHDAMYWYRQDPGQGLRLIYYSQIVNDFQKGDIAEGYSVSREKKESFPLTVTSAQKNPTAFYLCASSNTGGEQYFGPGTRLTVT.

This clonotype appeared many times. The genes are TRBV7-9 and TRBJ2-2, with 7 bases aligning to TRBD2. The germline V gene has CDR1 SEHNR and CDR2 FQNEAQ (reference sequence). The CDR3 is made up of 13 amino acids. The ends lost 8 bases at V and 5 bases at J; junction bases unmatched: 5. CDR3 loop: CASRRGETGELFF. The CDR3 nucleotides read TGTGCCAGCCGCCGGGGGGAGACCGGGGAGCTGTTTTTT.

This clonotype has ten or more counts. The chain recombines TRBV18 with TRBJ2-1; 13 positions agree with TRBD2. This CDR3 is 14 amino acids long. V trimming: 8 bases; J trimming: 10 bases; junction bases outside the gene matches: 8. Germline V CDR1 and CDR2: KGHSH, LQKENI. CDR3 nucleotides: TGTGCCAGCGGACGGACTAGCGGGAGTGAGGAGCAGTTCTTC. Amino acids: CASGRTSGSEEQFF.

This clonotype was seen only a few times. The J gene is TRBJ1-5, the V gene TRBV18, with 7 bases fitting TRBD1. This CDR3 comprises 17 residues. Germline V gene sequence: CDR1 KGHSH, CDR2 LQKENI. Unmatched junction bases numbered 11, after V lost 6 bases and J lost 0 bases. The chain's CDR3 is CASSPPGTVNSNQPQHF. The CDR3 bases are TGTGCCAGCTCTCCCCCCGGGACAGTCAATAGCAATCAGCCCCAGCATTTT.

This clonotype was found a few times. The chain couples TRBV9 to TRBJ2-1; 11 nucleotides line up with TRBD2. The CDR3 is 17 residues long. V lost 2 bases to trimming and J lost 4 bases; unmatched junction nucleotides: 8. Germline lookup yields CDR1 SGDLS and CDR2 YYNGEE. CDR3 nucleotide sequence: TGTGCCAGCAGCGTCCAACCCGTAGCGGGAGGGTACAATGAGCAGTTCTTC. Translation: CASSVQPVAGGYNEQFF. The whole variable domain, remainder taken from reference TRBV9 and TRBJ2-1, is DSGVTQTPKHLITATGQRVTLRCSPRSGDLSVYWYQQSLDQGLQFLIQYYNGEERAKGNILERFSAQQFPDLHSELNLSSLELGDSALYFCASSVQPVAGGYNEQFFGPGTRLTVL.

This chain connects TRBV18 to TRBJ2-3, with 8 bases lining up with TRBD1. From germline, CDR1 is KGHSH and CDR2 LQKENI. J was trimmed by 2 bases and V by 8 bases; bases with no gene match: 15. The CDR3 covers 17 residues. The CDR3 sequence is CASRRQGSNQLTDTQYF. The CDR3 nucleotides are TGTGCCAGCAGACGACAGGGGTCAAACCAACTCACAGATACGCAGTATTTT. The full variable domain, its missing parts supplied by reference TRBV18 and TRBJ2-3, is NAGVMQNPRHLVRRRGQEARLRCSPMKGHSHVYWYRQLPEEGLKFMVYLQKENIIDESGMPKERFSAEFPKEGPSILRIQQVVRGDSAAYFCASRRQGSNQLTDTQYFGPGTRLTVL.

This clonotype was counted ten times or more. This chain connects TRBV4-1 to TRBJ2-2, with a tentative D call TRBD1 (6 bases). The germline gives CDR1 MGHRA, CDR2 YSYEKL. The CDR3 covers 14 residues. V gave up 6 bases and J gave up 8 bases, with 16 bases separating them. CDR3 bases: TGCGCCAGCAGTTACAGGGAATTCGTAGGGGAGCTGTTTTTT. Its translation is CASSYREFVGELFF.

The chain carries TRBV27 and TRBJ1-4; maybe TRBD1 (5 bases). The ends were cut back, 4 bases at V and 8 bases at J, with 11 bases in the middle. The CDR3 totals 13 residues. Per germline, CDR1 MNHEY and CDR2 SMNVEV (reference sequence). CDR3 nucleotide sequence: TGTGCCAGCAGTTCAGGGATAGGAGAAAAACTGTTTTTT. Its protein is CASSSGIGEKLFF.

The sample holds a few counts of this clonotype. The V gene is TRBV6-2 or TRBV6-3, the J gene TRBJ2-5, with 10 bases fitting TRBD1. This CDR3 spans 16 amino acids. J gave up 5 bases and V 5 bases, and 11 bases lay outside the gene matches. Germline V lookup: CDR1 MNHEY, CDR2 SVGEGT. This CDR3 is CASSGRGTGVRETQYF. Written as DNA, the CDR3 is TGTGCCAGCAGTGGTCGCGGGACAGGGGTACGGGAGACCCAGTACTTC.